Listed here is a single T cell receptor (beta chain). The protocol was immunoSEQ multiplex PCR, while the TCRdb copy is restricted to in-frame clones and leaves out a portion. The data hold 150,000 to 200,000 clones, with 60% to 85% observed a single time. The record originates from a study of blood T cell repertoires in COVID-19. The CDR3 length is 15 residues. Germline V gene data show CDR1 as MDHEN and CDR2 as SYDVKM. V lost 5 bases, J lost 2 bases, and 6 bases stayed unmatched. The V gene is TRBV28, the J gene TRBJ2-7, with 10 bases that match TRBD2. The receptor comes from a man between 65 and 80 years old with acute or convalescent COVID-19. The sample comprised peripheral blood. In DNA form, the CDR3 reads TGTGCCAGCAGTATCGGACTAGCGGACCCCTACGAGCAGTACTTC. Protein product: CASSIGLADPYEQYF.